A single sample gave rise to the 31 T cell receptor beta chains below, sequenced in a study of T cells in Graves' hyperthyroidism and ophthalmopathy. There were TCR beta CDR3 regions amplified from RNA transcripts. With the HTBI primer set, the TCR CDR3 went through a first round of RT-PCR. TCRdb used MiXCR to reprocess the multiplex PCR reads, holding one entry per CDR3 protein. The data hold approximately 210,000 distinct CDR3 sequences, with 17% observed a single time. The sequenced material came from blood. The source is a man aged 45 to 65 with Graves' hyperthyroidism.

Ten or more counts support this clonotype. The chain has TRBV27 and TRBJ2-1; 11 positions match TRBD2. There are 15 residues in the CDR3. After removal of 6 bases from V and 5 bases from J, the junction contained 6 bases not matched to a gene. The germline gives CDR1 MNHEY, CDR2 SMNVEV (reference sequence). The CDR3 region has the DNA TGTGCCAGCAGAGCGGGGACTAGCGGAAACAATGAGCAGTTCTTC. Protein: CASRAGTSGNNEQFF.

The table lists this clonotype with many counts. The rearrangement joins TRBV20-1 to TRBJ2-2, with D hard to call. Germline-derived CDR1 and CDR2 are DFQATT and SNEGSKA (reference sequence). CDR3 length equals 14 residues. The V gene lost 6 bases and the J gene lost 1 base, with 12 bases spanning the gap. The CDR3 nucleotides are TGCAGTGCCCCCGGTGACGGGAACACCGGGGAGCTGTTTTTT. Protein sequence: CSAPGDGNTGELFF.

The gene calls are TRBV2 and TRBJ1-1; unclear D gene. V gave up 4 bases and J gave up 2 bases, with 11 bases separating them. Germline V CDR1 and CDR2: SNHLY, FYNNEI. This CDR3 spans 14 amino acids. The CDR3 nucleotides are TGTGCCAGCAGTGCCCTGACGGGCAACACTGAAGCTTTCTTT. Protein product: CASSALTGNTEAFF.

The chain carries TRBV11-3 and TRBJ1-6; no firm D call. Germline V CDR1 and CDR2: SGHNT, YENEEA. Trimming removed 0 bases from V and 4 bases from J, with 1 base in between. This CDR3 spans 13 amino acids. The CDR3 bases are TGTGCCAGCAGCTTAGATTATAATTCACCCCTCCACTTT. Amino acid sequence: CASSLDYNSPLHF.

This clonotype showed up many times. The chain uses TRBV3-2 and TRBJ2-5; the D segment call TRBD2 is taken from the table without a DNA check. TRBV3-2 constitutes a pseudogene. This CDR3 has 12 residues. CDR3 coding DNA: TGTGCCGGACAACTAGAGGACGAGACCCAGTACTTC. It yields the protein CAGQLEDETQYF.

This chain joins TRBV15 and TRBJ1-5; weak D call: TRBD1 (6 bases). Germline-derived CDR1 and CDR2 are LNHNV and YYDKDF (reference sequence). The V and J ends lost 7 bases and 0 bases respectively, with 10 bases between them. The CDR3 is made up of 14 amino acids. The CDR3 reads CATTADSSNQPQHF. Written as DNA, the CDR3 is TGTGCCACCACCGCGGACAGTAGCAATCAGCCCCAGCATTTT.

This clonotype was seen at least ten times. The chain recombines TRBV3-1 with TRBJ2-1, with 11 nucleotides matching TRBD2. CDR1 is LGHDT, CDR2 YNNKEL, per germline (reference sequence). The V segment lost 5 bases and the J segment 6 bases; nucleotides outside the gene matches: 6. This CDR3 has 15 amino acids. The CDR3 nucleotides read TGTGCCAGCAGCACTACTAGCGGGAGTGGCAATGAGCAGTTCTTC. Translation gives CASSTTSGSGNEQFF.

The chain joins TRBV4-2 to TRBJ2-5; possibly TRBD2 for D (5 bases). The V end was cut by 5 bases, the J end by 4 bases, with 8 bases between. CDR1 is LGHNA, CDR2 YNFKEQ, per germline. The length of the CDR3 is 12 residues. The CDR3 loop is CASSNRGETQYF. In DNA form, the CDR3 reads TGTGCCAGCAGCAACCGGGGAGAGACCCAGTACTTC.

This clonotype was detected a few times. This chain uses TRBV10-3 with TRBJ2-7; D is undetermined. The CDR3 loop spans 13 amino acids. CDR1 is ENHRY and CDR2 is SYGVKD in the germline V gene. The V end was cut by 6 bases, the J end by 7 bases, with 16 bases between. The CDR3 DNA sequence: TGTGCCATCAGCGGGCAGTTCGGCGCTGAGCAGTACTTC. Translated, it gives CAISGQFGAEQYF.

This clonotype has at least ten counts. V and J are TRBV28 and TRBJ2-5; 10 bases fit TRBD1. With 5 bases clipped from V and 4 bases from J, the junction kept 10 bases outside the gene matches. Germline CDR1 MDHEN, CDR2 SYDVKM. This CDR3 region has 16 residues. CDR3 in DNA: TGTGCCAGCAGTCCCCTGACAGGGGGCACGAGAGAGACCCAGTACTTC. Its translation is CASSPLTGGTRETQYF.

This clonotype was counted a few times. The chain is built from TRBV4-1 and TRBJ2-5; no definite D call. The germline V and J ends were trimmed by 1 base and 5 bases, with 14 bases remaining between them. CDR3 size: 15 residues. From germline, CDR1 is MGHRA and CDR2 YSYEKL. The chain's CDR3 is CASSQAYLGGETQYF. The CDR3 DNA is TGCGCCAGCAGCCAAGCCTATTTAGGTGGGGAGACCCAGTACTTC.

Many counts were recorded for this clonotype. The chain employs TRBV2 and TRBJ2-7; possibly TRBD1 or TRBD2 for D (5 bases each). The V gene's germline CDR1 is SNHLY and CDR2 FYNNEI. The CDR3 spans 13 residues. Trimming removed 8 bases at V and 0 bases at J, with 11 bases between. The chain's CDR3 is CASGGGSSYEQYF. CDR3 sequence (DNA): TGTGCCAGCGGGGGTGGCAGCTCCTACGAGCAGTACTTC.

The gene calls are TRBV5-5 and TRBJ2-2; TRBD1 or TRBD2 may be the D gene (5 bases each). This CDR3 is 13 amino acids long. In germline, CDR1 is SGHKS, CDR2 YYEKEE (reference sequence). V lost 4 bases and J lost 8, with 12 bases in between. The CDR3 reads CASSPLGVGELFF. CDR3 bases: TGTGCCAGCAGCCCGTTGGGGGTGGGGGAGCTGTTTTTT.

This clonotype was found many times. CDR3 residues: CASSQDGRSTEAFF. The CDR3 DNA reads as TGTGCCAGCAGCCAAGATGGAAGGTCCACTGAAGCTTTCTTT. The chain links TRBV3-1 to TRBJ1-1; D remains unclear. In germline, CDR1 is LGHDT, CDR2 YNNKEL (reference sequence). This CDR3 region has 14 residues. V lost 0 bases, J lost 4 bases, and 9 bases lay in between.

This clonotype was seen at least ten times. The CDR3 region has the DNA TGCGCCAGCAGCTTGGAGGCAGGGGGAAGCGGCTACACCTTC. This gives the protein CASSLEAGGSGYTF. The chain couples TRBV5-1 to TRBJ1-2; 7 positions match TRBD1. The V and J ends lost 0 bases and 8 bases, in that order; junction bases with no gene match: 7. CDR3 length: 14 residues. The V gene's germline CDR1 is SGHRS and CDR2 YFSETQ.

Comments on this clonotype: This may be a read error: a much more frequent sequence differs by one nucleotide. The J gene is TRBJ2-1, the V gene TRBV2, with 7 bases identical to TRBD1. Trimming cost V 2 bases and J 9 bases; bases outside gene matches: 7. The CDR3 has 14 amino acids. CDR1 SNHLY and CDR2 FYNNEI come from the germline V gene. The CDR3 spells CASSERTGISEQFF. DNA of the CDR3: TGTGCCAGCAGTGAAAGGACAGGCATCAGTGAGCAGTTCTTC.

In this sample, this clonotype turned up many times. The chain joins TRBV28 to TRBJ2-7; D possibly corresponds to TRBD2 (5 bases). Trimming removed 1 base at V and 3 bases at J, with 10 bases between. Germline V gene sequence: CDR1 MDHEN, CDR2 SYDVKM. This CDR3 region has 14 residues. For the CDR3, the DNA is TGTGCCAGCAGTTTATCGGGGATCCACTACGAGCAGTACTTC. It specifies CASSLSGIHYEQYF.

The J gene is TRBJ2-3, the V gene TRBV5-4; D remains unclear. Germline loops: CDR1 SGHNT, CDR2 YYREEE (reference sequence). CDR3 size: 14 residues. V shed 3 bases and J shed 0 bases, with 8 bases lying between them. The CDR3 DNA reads TGTGCCAGCAGCTACACAGCGAGCACAGATACGCAGTATTTT. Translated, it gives CASSYTASTDTQYF.

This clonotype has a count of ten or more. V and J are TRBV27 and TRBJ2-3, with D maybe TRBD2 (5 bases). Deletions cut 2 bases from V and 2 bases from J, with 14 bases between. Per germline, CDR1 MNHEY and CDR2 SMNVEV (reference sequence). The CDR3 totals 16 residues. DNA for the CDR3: TGTGCCAGCAGTTTAGGACTCCGTAACCCCACAGATACGCAGTATTTT. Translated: CASSLGLRNPTDTQYF.

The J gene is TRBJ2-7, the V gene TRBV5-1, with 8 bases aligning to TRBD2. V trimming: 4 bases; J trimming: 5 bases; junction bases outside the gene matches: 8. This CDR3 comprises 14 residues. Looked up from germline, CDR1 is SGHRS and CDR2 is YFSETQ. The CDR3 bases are TGCGCCAGCAGCCGTGGGACTAGTGGGAACGAGCAGTACTTC. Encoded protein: CASSRGTSGNEQYF.

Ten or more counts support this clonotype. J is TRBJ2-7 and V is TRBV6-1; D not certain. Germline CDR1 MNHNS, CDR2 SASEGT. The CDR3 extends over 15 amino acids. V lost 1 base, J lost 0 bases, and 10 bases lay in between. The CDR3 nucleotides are TGTGCCAGCAGTGAAGTGTCAAGTTACTCCTACGAGCAGTACTTC. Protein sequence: CASSEVSSYSYEQYF.

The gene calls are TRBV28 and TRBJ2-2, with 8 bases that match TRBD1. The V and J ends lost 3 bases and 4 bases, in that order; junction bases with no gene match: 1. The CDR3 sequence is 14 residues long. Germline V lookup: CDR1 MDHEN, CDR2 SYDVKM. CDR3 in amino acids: CASSFTGGTGELFF. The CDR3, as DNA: TGTGCCAGCAGTTTCACAGGGGGCACCGGGGAGCTGTTTTTT.

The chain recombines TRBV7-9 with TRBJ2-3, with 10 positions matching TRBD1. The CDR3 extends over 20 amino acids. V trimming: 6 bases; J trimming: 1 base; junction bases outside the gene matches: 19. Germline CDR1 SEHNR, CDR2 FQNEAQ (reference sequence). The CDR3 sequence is CASSGTGDPQTAKGTDTQYF. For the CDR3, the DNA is TGTGCCAGCAGTGGGACAGGGGATCCGCAAACCGCCAAAGGCACAGATACGCAGTATTTT.

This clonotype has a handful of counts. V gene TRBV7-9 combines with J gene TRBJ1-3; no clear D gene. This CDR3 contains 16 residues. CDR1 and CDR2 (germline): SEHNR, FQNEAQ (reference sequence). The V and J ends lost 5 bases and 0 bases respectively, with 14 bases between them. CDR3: CASSPQGGYSGNTIYF. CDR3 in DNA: TGTGCCAGCAGCCCTCAAGGCGGGTACTCTGGAAACACCATATATTTT.

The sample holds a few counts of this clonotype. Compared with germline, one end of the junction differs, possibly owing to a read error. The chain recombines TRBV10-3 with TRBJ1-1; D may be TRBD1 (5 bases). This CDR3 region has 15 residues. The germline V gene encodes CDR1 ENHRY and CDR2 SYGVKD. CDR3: CAISDGPGLGTEAFF. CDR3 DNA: TGTGCCATCAGTGACGGGCCAGGGTTGGGCACTGAAGCTTTCTTC.

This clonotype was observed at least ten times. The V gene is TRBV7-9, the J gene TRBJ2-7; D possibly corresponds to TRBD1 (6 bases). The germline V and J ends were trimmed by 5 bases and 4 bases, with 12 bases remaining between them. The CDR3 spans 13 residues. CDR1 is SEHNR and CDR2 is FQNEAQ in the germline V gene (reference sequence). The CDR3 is CASSPGHSYEQYF. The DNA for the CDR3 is TGTGCCAGCAGCCCGGGACACAGTTACGAGCAGTACTTC. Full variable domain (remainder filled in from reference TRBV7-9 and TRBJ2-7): DTGVSQNPRHKITKRGQNVTFRCDPISEHNRLYWYRQTLGQGPEFLTYFQNEAQLEKSRLLSDRFSAERPKGSFSTLEIQRTEQGDSAMYLCASSPGHSYEQYFGPGTRLTVT.

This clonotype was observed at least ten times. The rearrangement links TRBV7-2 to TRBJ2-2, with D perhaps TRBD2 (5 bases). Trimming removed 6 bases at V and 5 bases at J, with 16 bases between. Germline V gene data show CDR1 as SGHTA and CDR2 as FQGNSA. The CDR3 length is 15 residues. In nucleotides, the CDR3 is TGTGCCAGCAGTCATCCCGACTGGAGGACCGGGGAGCTGTTTTTT. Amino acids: CASSHPDWRTGELFF.

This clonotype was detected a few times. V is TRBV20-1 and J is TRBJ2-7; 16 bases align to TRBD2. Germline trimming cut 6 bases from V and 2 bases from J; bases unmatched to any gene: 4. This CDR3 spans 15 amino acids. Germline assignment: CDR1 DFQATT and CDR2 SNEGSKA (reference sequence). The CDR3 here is CSAAGLAGGPYEQYF. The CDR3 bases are TGCAGTGCGGCGGGACTAGCGGGAGGGCCCTACGAGCAGTACTTC.

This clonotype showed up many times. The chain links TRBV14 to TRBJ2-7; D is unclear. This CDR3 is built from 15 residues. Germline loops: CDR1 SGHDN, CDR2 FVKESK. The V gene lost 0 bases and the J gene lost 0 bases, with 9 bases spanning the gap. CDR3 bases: TGTGCCAGCAGCCAAGACCCAACTCACTCCTACGAGCAGTACTTC. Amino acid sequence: CASSQDPTHSYEQYF.

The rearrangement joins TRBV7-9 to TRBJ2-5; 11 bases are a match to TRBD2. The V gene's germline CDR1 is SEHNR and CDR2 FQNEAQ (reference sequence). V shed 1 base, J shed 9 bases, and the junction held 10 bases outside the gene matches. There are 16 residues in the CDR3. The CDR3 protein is CASSLGLAGPRGAQYF. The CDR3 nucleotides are TGTGCCAGCAGCTTAGGACTAGCGGGGCCTCGGGGGGCCCAGTACTTC.

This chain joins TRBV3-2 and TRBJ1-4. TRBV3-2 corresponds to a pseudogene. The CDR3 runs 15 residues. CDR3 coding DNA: TGTGCCAGCAGCCCAGCCTCAGTATTGAATGAAAAACTGTTTTTT. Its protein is CASSPASVLNEKLFF.